Listed here are 15 T cell receptor beta chains from one sample, sequenced in a study of spatial heterogeneity in lung cancer. Stated time point: sample taken at primary tumor resection. No cognate antigen is known for these TCRs. TCRdb recomputed calls from the 5' RACE reads with MiXCR, one row per CDR3 protein. This table has under 15,000 distinct CDR3 sequences, 5.6% appearing once. Study-level points and caveats: Higher tumor mutation counts went along with higher counts of expanded intratumoral alpha and beta TCRs.

The starting material was lung tumor tissue, obtained at surgery. The receptors come from a female donor with early-stage non-small cell lung cancer.

This clonotype was observed at least ten times. The library was designed around alpha chains, so this beta chain is a stray read whose abundance carries little weight. V is TRBV4-2 and J is TRBJ1-2, with a weak D call TRBD1 (5 bases). The CDR3 sequence is 14 residues long. Germline CDR1 reads LGHNA; CDR2 reads YNFKEQ. V lost 4 bases, J lost 4 bases, and 13 bases lay in between. CDR3 in amino acids: CASSPADRFYGYTF. CDR3 DNA: TGTGCCAGCAGCCCGGCAGACAGATTCTATGGCTACACCTTC.

This clonotype has at least ten counts. A library prepared for alpha chains yielded this beta chain as an off-target read; its size is of little meaning. The chain is built from TRBV11-2 and TRBJ2-1, with no clear D. V was trimmed by 0 bases and J by 5 bases, leaving 5 bases between them. From germline, CDR1 is SGHAT and CDR2 FQNNGV. The CDR3 consists of 13 residues. The CDR3 region is CASSLERNNEQFF. CDR3 nucleotide sequence: TGTGCCAGCAGCTTAGAGCGGAACAATGAGCAGTTCTTC.

This clonotype was recorded at least ten times. The size of this beta chain means little, since it is a stray read in a library made for alpha chains. The CDR3 protein is CSAVVQWGMNTEAFF. The CDR3 bases are TGCAGTGCTGTTGTACAATGGGGCATGAACACTGAAGCTTTCTTT. V usage is TRBV20-1 and J usage is TRBJ1-1, with a possible D match to TRBD1 (5 bases). V shed 5 bases and J shed 0 bases, with 16 bases lying between them. Germline V gene data show CDR1 as DFQATT and CDR2 as SNEGSKA (reference sequence). The CDR3 length is 15 residues.

This clonotype was counted at least ten times. Since it is a stray read in a library aimed at alpha chains, this beta chain has a size that is not meaningful. The V and J genes are TRBV20-1 and TRBJ2-3, with D unresolved. V lost 3 bases to trimming and J lost 5 bases, with 12 bases between them. The CDR3 has 13 amino acids. Germline V lookup: CDR1 DFQATT, CDR2 SNEGSKA (reference sequence). As DNA, the CDR3 is TGCAGTGCTAGGGGCAGCCTTCGAGATACGCAGTATTTT. Translating gives CSARGSLRDTQYF.

The sample holds many counts of this clonotype. This beta chain is an off-target read within a library intended for alpha chains, so its frequency means little. The chain uses TRBV29-1 and TRBJ2-1; unclear D gene. CDR3 length: 15 amino acids. Germline CDR1 and CDR2: SQVTM and ANQGSEA. Trimming removed 0 bases at V and 5 bases at J, with 14 bases between. DNA for the CDR3: TGCAGCGTTGAAGATCAGTTGCCGGTCGACAATGAGCAGTTCTTC. It codes for CSVEDQLPVDNEQFF.

This clonotype has a count of ten or more. The library was prepared for alpha chains; this beta chain is a stray read, so its frequency means little. The V call is TRBV4-1, the J call TRBJ1-1, with TRBD1 identical over 7 bases. The V and J ends lost 8 bases and 0 bases, in that order; junction bases with no gene match: 18. The length of the CDR3 is 18 residues. The germline gives CDR1 MGHRA, CDR2 YSYEKL. The CDR3 protein is CASRRGYGSRLMNTEAFF. In DNA, the CDR3 is TGCGCCAGCCGCAGGGGGTATGGGAGCCGATTAATGAACACTGAAGCTTTCTTT.

This clonotype was detected many times. Being off target in a library aimed at alpha chains, this beta chain has a size of little meaning. The gene calls are TRBV6-6 and TRBJ2-3; D ambiguous. Germline CDR1 and CDR2: MNHNY and SVGAGI (reference sequence). CDR3 length: 12 amino acids. V was trimmed by 4 bases and J by 2 bases, leaving 4 bases between them. The CDR3 DNA reads as TGTGCCAGCAGTTTGTCCACAGATACGCAGTATTTT. It encodes CASSLSTDTQYF.

At least ten counts were recorded for this clonotype. The library was designed around alpha chains, so this beta chain is a stray read whose abundance carries little weight. The chain uses TRBV7-9 and TRBJ2-7; the D gene is possibly TRBD2 (6 bases). V was trimmed by 5 bases and J by 6 bases, leaving 20 bases between them. CDR3 length: 15 amino acids. The germline gives CDR1 SEHNR, CDR2 FQNEAQ (reference sequence). The CDR3 DNA reads TGTGCCAGCAGCCACCTCCGGGTGGTAGCGGCCGAGCAGTACTTC. Translated, it gives CASSHLRVVAAEQYF.

This clonotype is medium-sized (0.01 to 0.1%) by share. This beta chain is a stray sequence in a library constructed for alpha chains; its clone size is not meaningful. The chain carries TRBV6-6 and TRBJ2-5; maybe TRBD2 (7 bases). From germline, CDR1 is MNHNY and CDR2 SVGAGI (reference sequence). V lost 5 bases, J lost 3 bases, and 19 bases lay in between. The CDR3 sequence is 16 residues long. CDR3 residues: CASSRGAGTMKETQYF. DNA for the CDR3: TGTGCCAGCAGTCGGGGGGCCGGGACAATGAAAGAGACCCAGTACTTC.

The table lists this clonotype with many counts. Within a library made for alpha chains, this beta chain is off target, and its count is uninformative. J is TRBJ1-5 and V is TRBV21-1. TRBV21-1 is designated a pseudogene. The CDR3 loop spans 15 amino acids. CDR3 sequence: CASPPGGSSNQPQHF. CDR3 nucleotide sequence: TGTGCCAGCCCTCCGGGGGGGAGTAGCAATCAGCCCCAGCATTTT.

This clonotype was observed at least ten times. A library made for alpha chains picked up this beta chain off target, so its size means little. The rearrangement uses TRBV2 and TRBJ2-2, with D possibly TRBD1 on 6 matching bases. CDR3 length: 14 amino acids. With 5 bases removed from V and 6 bases from J, the gap between germline ends came to 13 bases. Germline CDR1 SNHLY, CDR2 FYNNEI. DNA for the CDR3: TGTGCCAGCAGTTCCGGGACACCATCCGGGGAGCTGTTTTTT. Its translation is CASSSGTPSGELFF.

This clonotype was detected ten times or more. This beta chain lies outside the target of a library built for alpha chains; its clone size means little. This chain links TRBV7-9 with TRBJ1-1, with D unclear. In germline, CDR1 is SEHNR, CDR2 FQNEAQ (reference sequence). The V end was cut by 4 bases, the J end by 11 bases, with 17 bases between. The CDR3 totals 13 residues. CDR3 nucleotide sequence: TGTGCCAGCAGCTGGATAGAGGACGGAGAGGCTTTCTTT. Translated: CASSWIEDGEAFF.

Many counts were recorded for this clonotype. This beta chain is off target for a library built for alpha chains, so its abundance means little. The chain is built from TRBV6-2 or TRBV6-3 and TRBJ1-5, with TRBD1 as a possible D gene (5 bases). The V gene's germline CDR1 is MNHEY and CDR2 SVGEGT. V was trimmed by 2 bases and J by 2 bases, leaving 19 bases between them. The CDR3 contains 18 residues. The DNA of the CDR3 is TGTGCCAGCAGTTACCGACAACAGGTACCTATAGGCAATCAGCCCCAGCATTTT. This gives the protein CASSYRQQVPIGNQPQHF.

This clonotype is medium-sized. This beta chain is an off-target read within a library intended for alpha chains, so its frequency means little. CDR3 nucleotide sequence: TGTGCCAGCAGCTTAGAAGGCCGGGGCTATGGCTACACCTTC. Its translation is CASSLEGRGYGYTF. The rearrangement joins TRBV11-2 to TRBJ1-2; D is uncertain. CDR1 is SGHAT and CDR2 is FQNNGV in the germline V gene. The CDR3 loop spans 14 amino acids. Trimming removed 0 bases at V and 4 bases at J, with 9 bases between.

The table lists this clonotype with many counts. This beta chain is a stray read from a library made for alpha chains; its abundance is not meaningful. The chain is built from TRBV3-1 and TRBJ2-4, with TRBD1 identical over 7 bases. Germline CDR1 LGHDT, CDR2 YNNKEL (reference sequence). V was clipped by 5 bases and J by 2 bases; unmatched bases: 6. The CDR3 loop spans 15 amino acids. CDR3: CASSTPRGTKNIQYF. CDR3 coding DNA: TGTGCCAGCAGCACCCCCAGGGGGACCAAAAACATTCAGTACTTC.